Each of the 14 T cell receptor beta chains below was sequenced from the same sample in a study of blood T cells in healthy people across ages. The authors ran a second PCR of 7 to 11 cycles using a sample-barcoded 5' primer and a J-beta primer mix. TCRdb redid the calling of the 5' RACE reads with MiXCR, one entry per CDR3 protein. The sample records over 1,500,000 distinct CDR3 sequences, roughly two fifths being singletons. The source material was blood. These receptors were collected from a human donor in good health.

This chain joins TRBV10-3 and TRBJ2-1; TRBD1 aligns across 11 bases. Per the germline V gene, CDR1 is ENHRY and CDR2 is SYGVKD. The CDR3 length is 16 residues. J lost 9 bases, V lost 3 bases, and 10 bases had no gene match. In DNA form, the CDR3 reads TGTGCCATCAGTGATATGGACAGGGGGCTTCAAGGTGAGCAGTTCTTC. Its protein is CAISDMDRGLQGEQFF.

J is TRBJ1-2 and V is TRBV24-1; 7 bases align to TRBD1. The CDR3 loop spans 13 amino acids. Unmatched junction bases numbered 9, after V lost 9 bases and J lost 6 bases. In germline, CDR1 is KGHDR, CDR2 SFDVKD. The CDR3 nucleotides are TGTGCCACCCGAGAGCCCGGGACAGATGGCTACACCTTC. Amino acid sequence: CATREPGTDGYTF.

This clonotype has just a few counts. This chain connects TRBV2 to TRBJ2-4; maybe TRBD2 (6 bases). In germline, CDR1 is SNHLY, CDR2 FYNNEI. The CDR3 runs to 16 residues. V lost 6 bases, J lost 4 bases, and 19 bases lay in between. CDR3 nucleotides: TGTGCCAGCAGGGCCGTGGGGGGTACCGAAAAAAACATTCAGTACTTC. It yields the protein CASRAVGGTEKNIQYF.

This clonotype was seen a handful of times. The V and J genes are TRBV7-2 and TRBJ2-5; a weak D match, TRBD2 (6 bases). Per the germline V gene, CDR1 is SGHTA and CDR2 is FQGNSA. The CDR3 runs to 12 residues. Trimming stripped 7 bases from V and 7 bases from J, with 13 bases between. The CDR3 DNA reads TGTGCCAGCACCGTCTCCGGGGGGACCCAGTACTTC. Encoded protein: CASTVSGGTQYF.

About this clonotype: One end of the junction fails to match germline, which may point to a read error. This chain connects TRBV6-2 or TRBV6-3 to TRBJ1-1, with D hard to call. The CDR3 is 16 amino acids. Germline CDR1 MNHEY, CDR2 SVGEGT. The CDR3 coding sequence is TGTGCCAGCAGCACTCTATCCGGGAGCCAGAACACTGAGGCTTTCTTT. Translated, it gives CASSTLSGSQNTEAFF.

This clonotype has just a few counts. This chain links TRBV6-5 with TRBJ2-7; 7 nucleotides agree with TRBD1. The CDR3 sequence is 12 residues long. The junction had 5 bases not matched to a gene; V was cut back by 7 bases and J by 5 bases. Germline V gene data show CDR1 as MNHEY and CDR2 as SVGAGI. CDR3 protein: CASKGGFDEQYF. The DNA of the CDR3 is TGTGCCAGCAAAGGGGGCTTTGACGAGCAGTACTTC.

The rearrangement joins TRBV6-6 to TRBJ1-2; D ambiguous. V dropped 8 bases and J dropped 7 bases, with 29 bases sitting between them. This CDR3 region has 17 residues. The germline V gene encodes CDR1 MNHNY and CDR2 SVGAGI (reference sequence). CDR3 DNA sequence: TGTGCCAGCCACGCCTCCCCCGGGAACTCGAGGGAACCTGGCTACACCTTC. Translation gives CASHASPGNSREPGYTF.

Note on this clonotype: Relative to the germline gene, one junction end is altered; a read error may explain this. The rearrangement joins TRBV6-2 or TRBV6-3 to TRBJ2-7, with TRBD2 matching over 7 bases. Germline lookup yields CDR1 MNHEY and CDR2 SVGEGT. This CDR3 contains 13 residues. Here the CDR3 reads CASSPGLLYDQYF. The CDR3 DNA follows: TGTGCCAGCAGCCCGGGACTACTTTACGATCAGTACTTC.

This clonotype was counted a few times. V gene TRBV6-5 combines with J gene TRBJ2-5; D is unclear. This CDR3 comprises 15 residues. Between the trimmed V and J ends, which lost 0 bases and 2 bases, there was a span of 10 bases. CDR1 is MNHEY and CDR2 is SVGAGI in the germline V gene. The CDR3 region is CASSYSGDVQETQYF. The DNA for the CDR3 is TGTGCCAGCAGTTACTCGGGTGACGTTCAAGAGACCCAGTACTTC.

The genes are TRBV20-1 and TRBJ2-3, with D uncertain. The CDR3 has 12 amino acids. V was shortened by 2 bases and J by 5 bases, with 8 bases between the two germline ends. Germline V gene data show CDR1 as DFQATT and CDR2 as SNEGSKA (reference sequence). CDR3 protein: CSARKSGDTQYF. The DNA of the CDR3 is TGCAGTGCTAGAAAGTCTGGAGATACGCAGTATTTT.

The J gene is TRBJ2-5, the V gene TRBV10-3; 7 positions agree with TRBD2. This CDR3 comprises 13 residues. V dropped 6 bases and J dropped 5; count of bases not matched to a gene: 6. CDR1 is ENHRY and CDR2 is SYGVKD in the germline V gene. CDR3 sequence: CAIRGAGLETQYF. DNA for the CDR3: TGTGCCATCAGGGGAGCGGGGTTGGAGACCCAGTACTTC.

This chain joins TRBV5-1 and TRBJ2-2; maybe TRBD1 (6 bases). CDR1 is SGHRS, CDR2 YFSETQ, per germline. The V end was cut by 4 bases, the J end by 3 bases, with 7 bases between. This CDR3 is 13 amino acids long. In nucleotides, the CDR3 is TGCGCCAGCAGCAACAGGGACACCGGGGAGCTGTTTTTT. Translating gives CASSNRDTGELFF.

The J gene is TRBJ2-7, the V gene TRBV7-2; 10 bases map to TRBD2. CDR3 size: 15 residues. Trimming cost V 3 bases and J 3 bases; bases outside gene matches: 5. The germline gives CDR1 SGHTA, CDR2 FQGNSA. The CDR3 loop reads CASSFAGLALYEQYF. CDR3 nucleotides: TGTGCCAGCAGCTTTGCGGGACTAGCGCTCTACGAGCAGTACTTC.

The genes are TRBV29-1 and TRBJ1-1; D call uncertain. The CDR3 length is 11 residues. Germline assignment: CDR1 SQVTM and CDR2 ANQGSEA. The ends were cut back, 7 bases at V and 3 bases at J, with 9 bases in the middle. This CDR3 is CSGWEDTEAFF. CDR3 coding DNA: TGCAGCGGGTGGGAGGACACTGAAGCTTTCTTT.